This entry lists 22 T cell receptor beta chains sequenced from one sample in a study of blood T cell repertoires in COVID-19. Libraries were prepared by immunoSEQ multiplex PCR; TCRdb keeps only in-frame clonotypes and omits some of them. The profile covers some 330,000 clones, with about four fifths appearing a single time and less than 6% taken by the ten largest. Material for sequencing was PBMCs or T cells enriched from blood (not recorded which). These receptors were taken from a woman in her forties or fifties who had recovered from COVID-19.

The chain carries TRBV5-6 and TRBJ1-6; the D gene is possibly TRBD1 (5 bases). Germline-derived CDR1 and CDR2 are SGHDT and YYEEEE. The CDR3 covers 15 residues. The germline V and J ends were trimmed by 0 bases and 7 bases, with 11 bases remaining between them. The CDR3 DNA is TGTGCCAGCAGCTTGGCACAGGTTTTGAATTCACCCCTCCACTTT. It encodes CASSLAQVLNSPLHF.

There are a few counts of this clone. The V gene is TRBV10-3, the J gene TRBJ2-1; a possible D gene is TRBD1 (6 bases). Germline CDR1 and CDR2: ENHRY and SYGVKD. This CDR3 spans 15 amino acids. The ends were cut back, 0 bases at V and 10 bases at J, with 16 bases in the middle. CDR3 sequence: CAISESGSQGYEQFF. The CDR3 DNA is TGTGCCATCAGTGAGTCGGGTTCACAGGGATACGAGCAGTTCTTC.

CDR3 DNA sequence: TGTGCCAGCAGTGCACCGGGAGAAGAGACCCAGTACTTC. Protein: CASSAPGEETQYF. The gene calls are TRBV11-2 and TRBJ2-5; D possibly corresponds to TRBD2 (6 bases). In germline, CDR1 is SGHAT, CDR2 FQNNGV. Trimming took off 6 bases at V and 3 bases at J, with 11 bases between the two ends. This CDR3 has 13 residues. The full variable domain, with the rest looked up from reference TRBV11-2 and TRBJ2-5, is EAGVAQSPRYKIIEKRQSVAFWCNPISGHATLYWYQQILGQGPKLLIQFQNNGVVDDSQLPKDRFSAERLKGVDSTLKIQPAKLEDSAVYLCASSAPGEETQYFGPGTRLLVL.

This clone has ten or more counts. The chain links TRBV19 to TRBJ1-5; TRBD1 aligns across 11 bases. The CDR3 loop spans 16 amino acids. The germline CDR1 and CDR2 sequences are LNHDA and SQIVND (reference sequence). Trimming took 6 bases from V and 6 from J; bases not matched to a gene: 10. CDR3 amino acids: CASSLRTGGLRQPQHF. The DNA of the CDR3 is TGTGCCAGTAGCTTAAGGACAGGGGGCTTGCGTCAGCCCCAGCATTTT. Based on the CDR3 plus reference TRBV19 and TRBJ1-5, the full variable domain is DGGITQSPKYLFRKEGQNVTLSCEQNLNHDAMYWYRQDPGQGLRLIYYSQIVNDFQKGDIAEGYSVSREKKESFPLTVTSAQKNPTAFYLCASSLRTGGLRQPQHFGDGTRLSIL.

The chain recombines TRBV18 with TRBJ2-3; D possibly corresponds to TRBD2 (5 bases). The V and J ends lost 2 bases and 2 bases respectively, with 8 bases between them. Germline values: CDR1 KGHSH, CDR2 LQKENI. The CDR3 runs to 14 residues. CDR3 in amino acids: CASSPSDSTDTQYF. CDR3 sequence (DNA): TGTGCCAGCTCACCATCGGACTCCACAGATACGCAGTATTTT.

DNA for the CDR3: TGTGCCAGCAGCTTAGCCACAGCAGGGTCCAACGAGCAGTACTTC. Translated: CASSLATAGSNEQYF. The V gene is TRBV7-2, the J gene TRBJ2-7; D possibly corresponds to TRBD1 (5 bases). This CDR3 is built from 15 residues. Germline-derived CDR1 and CDR2 are SGHTA and FQGNSA. V shed 0 bases and J shed 5 bases, with 14 bases lying between them.

The chain carries TRBV3-1 (or the pseudogene TRBV3-2) and TRBJ1-6, with D tentatively TRBD1 (5 bases). Trimming cost V 3 bases and J 8 bases, with 11 bases left between them. Looked up from germline, CDR1 is LGHDT and CDR2 is YNNKEL (reference sequence). This CDR3 spans 14 amino acids. CDR3 bases: TGTGCCAGCAGCCAGACTTGGGGGGATTCACCCCTCCACTTT. Protein: CASSQTWGDSPLHF.

This chain joins TRBV11-2 and TRBJ2-7; no firm D call. V shed 3 bases and J shed 2 bases, with 14 bases lying between them. This CDR3 is 15 amino acids long. Germline V lookup: CDR1 SGHAT, CDR2 FQNNGV. For the CDR3, the DNA is TGTGCCAGCAGCTTTGGGCAGGATATAGCCTACGAGCAGTACTTC. Its translation: CASSFGQDIAYEQYF.

The CDR3 spells CASSSSPGSGNTIYF. CDR3 in DNA: TGTGCCAGCAGTTCGTCCCCAGGCTCTGGAAACACCATATATTTT. The chain joins TRBV7-9 to TRBJ1-3; D call uncertain. This CDR3 is built from 15 residues. V lost 6 bases and J 0 bases, leaving 12 bases between the germline ends. The germline CDR1 and CDR2 sequences are SEHNR and FQNEAQ (reference sequence).

The chain couples TRBV7-3 to TRBJ2-3; D is ambiguous. V lost 5 bases and J 2 bases, leaving 11 bases between the germline ends. The CDR3 totals 14 residues. Germline-derived CDR1 and CDR2 are SGHTA and FQGTGA. The CDR3, as DNA: TGTGCCAGCAGCCCATCAGCGTTCACAGATACGCAGTATTTT. Its translation: CASSPSAFTDTQYF.

V usage is TRBV7-9 and J usage is TRBJ2-1; D not certain. There are 13 residues in the CDR3. V was trimmed by 2 bases and J by 6 bases, leaving 8 bases between them. Germline V gives CDR1 SEHNR, CDR2 FQNEAQ (reference sequence). The CDR3, as DNA: TGTGCCAGCAGCTTAACATCCCGCAATGAGCAGTTCTTC. Protein sequence: CASSLTSRNEQFF. Complete variable domain (other parts from reference TRBV7-9 and TRBJ2-1): DTGVSQNPRHKITKRGQNVTFRCDPISEHNRLYWYRQTLGQGPEFLTYFQNEAQLEKSRLLSDRFSAERPKGSFSTLEIQRTEQGDSAMYLCASSLTSRNEQFFGPGTRLTVL.

In its sample, this clone was seen once. V gene TRBV12-3 or TRBV12-4 combines with J gene TRBJ1-1; D is undetermined. The CDR3 contains 13 residues. Trimming left V 3 bases short and J 6 bases short, with 11 bases between. This chain's CDR3 is CASSFDQRAEAFF. The CDR3 bases are TGTGCCAGCAGTTTTGACCAGAGGGCTGAAGCTTTCTTT.

Comments on this clone: The junction differs from germline at one of its ends, possibly a read error. The chain combines TRBV9 with TRBJ2-3, with 8 bases matching TRBD2. The CDR3 loop spans 17 amino acids. CDR1 and CDR2 (germline): SGDLS, YYNGEE. The CDR3 sequence: CARSVGRGGGLTDTQYF. The CDR3, as DNA: TGTGCCCGCAGCGTAGGACGGGGGGGAGGGCTCACAGATACGCAGTATTTT.

The V and J genes are TRBV30 and TRBJ1-6; 9 bases align to TRBD1. V shed 3 bases, J shed 5 bases, and the junction held 8 bases outside the gene matches. Looked up from germline, CDR1 is GTSNPN and CDR2 is SVGIG (reference sequence). This CDR3 has 16 amino acids. CDR3 amino acids: CAWRAYRDRDNSPLHF. Written as DNA, the CDR3 is TGTGCCTGGAGGGCCTACCGGGACAGGGATAATTCACCCCTCCACTTT.

This clone has a single count. The chain recombines TRBV6-5 with TRBJ1-3; no reliable D call. Germline CDR1 MNHEY, CDR2 SVGAGI. The CDR3 is 15 amino acids. Trimming took 10 bases from V and 4 from J, leaving 20 bases between them. The CDR3 sequence: CATRPGDDMGNTIYF. The CDR3 DNA is TGTGCCACCCGGCCGGGAGATGATATGGGAAACACCATATATTTT.

The chain links TRBV7-2 to TRBJ1-1, with D tentatively TRBD1 (5 bases). CDR3 length equals 14 residues. From germline, CDR1 is SGHTA and CDR2 FQGNSA. The ends were cut back, 2 bases at V and 4 bases at J, with 11 bases in the middle. The CDR3, as DNA: TGTGCCAGCAGCTTAAAGGGGCTTAGCACTGAAGCTTTCTTT. As protein: CASSLKGLSTEAFF.

The chain uses TRBV6-6 and TRBJ1-3; D is possibly TRBD1 (6 bases). This CDR3 contains 14 residues. The V end was cut by 7 bases, the J end by 3 bases, with 13 bases between. Germline CDR1 reads MNHNY; CDR2 reads SVGAGI (reference sequence). The CDR3, as DNA: TGTGCCAGCATTGCACAGGGCATTGGAAACACCATATATTTT. Translation gives CASIAQGIGNTIYF.

The rearrangement joins TRBV11-2 to TRBJ2-7; the match to TRBD1 covers 9 bases. This CDR3 is 16 amino acids long. The trim removed 5 bases at V and 1 base at J, leaving 9 bases unmatched. Germline values: CDR1 SGHAT, CDR2 FQNNGV. The CDR3 DNA follows: TGTGCCAGCAGCCCAAGTGGGGACAGGGTTTCCTACGAGCAGTACTTC. Its translation is CASSPSGDRVSYEQYF. Using reference TRBV11-2 and TRBJ2-7 for the parts outside the CDR3, the full variable domain is EAGVAQSPRYKIIEKRQSVAFWCNPISGHATLYWYQQILGQGPKLLIQFQNNGVVDDSQLPKDRFSAERLKGVDSTLKIQPAKLEDSAVYLCASSPSGDRVSYEQYFGPGTRLTVT.

V gene TRBV29-1 combines with J gene TRBJ2-4; 7 nucleotides line up with TRBD1. The V gene end was trimmed by 7 bases and the J gene end by 7 bases; junction bases not matched to a gene: 4. CDR3 length equals 11 residues. Germline V gene sequence: CDR1 SQVTM, CDR2 ANQGSEA. In DNA form, the CDR3 reads TGCAGCGCTACAGGGGAGAACATTCAGTACTTC. It yields the protein CSATGENIQYF.

V gene TRBV5-5 combines with J gene TRBJ1-2, with 7 bases aligning to TRBD1. This CDR3 comprises 15 residues. Germline V gene data show CDR1 as SGHKS and CDR2 as YYEKEE (reference sequence). Trimming cost V 6 bases and J 4 bases; bases outside gene matches: 12. The CDR3: CASKPDRASSYGYTF. The CDR3 coding sequence is TGTGCCAGCAAACCCGACAGGGCATCTTCCTATGGCTACACCTTC.

This clone was detected only a few times. The chain employs TRBV7-2 and TRBJ2-1, with 8 bases identical to TRBD1. This CDR3 is 15 amino acids long. After removal of 2 bases from V and 9 bases from J, the junction contained 9 bases not matched to a gene. The V gene's germline CDR1 is SGHTA and CDR2 FQGNSA. CDR3 DNA sequence: TGTGCCAGCAGCTTATTATCAGGACAGGGCGGTGAGCAGTTCTTC. This encodes CASSLLSGQGGEQFF.

The rearrangement joins TRBV28 to TRBJ1-1; D gene uncertain. V lost 2 bases, J lost 0 bases, and 10 bases lay in between. CDR3 length: 15 amino acids. Germline V gene data show CDR1 as MDHEN and CDR2 as SYDVKM. In DNA form, the CDR3 reads TGTGCCAGCAGTTTAAATAAGCTAATGAACACTGAAGCTTTCTTT. The encoded protein is CASSLNKLMNTEAFF. Together with reference TRBV28 and TRBJ1-1, the CDR3 gives the full variable domain: DVKVTQSSRYLVKRTGEKVFLECVQDMDHENMFWYRQDPGLGLRLIYFSYDVKMKEKGDIPEGYSVSREKKERFSLILESASTNQTSMYLCASSLNKLMNTEAFFGQGTRLTVV.